One sample yielded the 17 T cell receptor beta chains listed below, sequenced in a study of shared clonotypes between healthy human individuals. Here immunoSEQ multiplex PCR was the method, and the copy in TCRdb shows in-frame clones only, minus some. The data contain a few million clones, approximately 95% of them singletons. The material sequenced was naive CD4+ T cells from PBMCs. Noted subset: CD45RA+ positively selected. The receptors here all came from a man aged 18 to 30 in good health. Some clones in this sample may be carry-over from other donors' samples.

This chain joins TRBV5-1 and TRBJ1-2; D is uncertain. V dropped 3 bases and J dropped 3 bases, with 18 bases sitting between them. The CDR3 is 16 amino acids. The germline CDR1 and CDR2 sequences are SGHRS and YFSETQ. CDR3 region: CASSWGLGIGDYGYTF. In nucleotides, the CDR3 is TGCGCCAGCAGCTGGGGTTTAGGGATTGGAGACTATGGCTACACCTTC.

The chain combines TRBV6-5 with TRBJ2-1; 8 positions agree with TRBD2. Germline V gives CDR1 MNHEY, CDR2 SVGAGI. The CDR3 is 15 residues long. The J segment lost 3 bases and the V segment lost 6 bases, leaving 7 bases of the junction unmatched. The CDR3, as DNA: TGTGCCAGCAGCCCCTATCGGGAGGGCTACAATGAGCAGTTCTTC. It yields the protein CASSPYREGYNEQFF.

The rearrangement links TRBV5-1 to TRBJ1-1; TRBD1 matches at 9 bases. With V trimmed by 0 bases and J by 5 bases, 5 bases remained unmatched. This CDR3 has 15 amino acids. Germline CDR1 and CDR2: SGHRS and YFSETQ. The DNA for the CDR3 is TGCGCCAGCAGCTTGGAACAGGGGGCACGGACTGAAGCTTTCTTT. Translating gives CASSLEQGARTEAFF.

This clone showed up just once. The V gene is TRBV23-1, the J gene TRBJ1-1, with TRBD1 as a possible D gene (5 bases). TRBV23-1 is an ORF, and what it does is uncertain. This CDR3 has 14 residues. Trimming took off 6 bases at V and 1 base at J, with 12 bases between the two ends. For the CDR3, the DNA is TGCGCCAGCAGGGGGGGGGAAAAGAACACTGAAGCTTTCTTT. Its translation is CASRGGEKNTEAFF.

CDR3 loop: CASSRQRGTMNTEAFF. CDR3 coding DNA: TGTGCCAGCAGCCGCCAACGGGGAACTATGAACACTGAAGCTTTCTTT. The J gene is TRBJ1-1, the V gene TRBV14; D ambiguous. Germline CDR1 reads SGHDN; CDR2 reads FVKESK. Trimming pared 4 bases from V and 0 bases from J, leaving 15 bases between. This CDR3 region has 16 residues. Looking up the rest from reference TRBV14 and TRBJ1-1 gives the full variable domain: EAGVTQFPSHSVIEKGQTVTLRCDPISGHDNLYWYRRVMGKEIKFLLHFVKESKQDESGMPNNRFLAERTGGTYSTLKVQPAELEDSGVYFCASSRQRGTMNTEAFFGQGTRLTVV.

As concerns this clone: The same CDR3 is also encoded by other DNA sequences in this sample. The chain links TRBV7-3 to TRBJ2-3; D is ambiguous. The germline V and J ends were trimmed by 0 bases and 0 bases, with 4 bases remaining between them. CDR1 is SGHTA and CDR2 is FQGTGA in the germline V gene. The CDR3 is made up of 14 amino acids. DNA for the CDR3: TGTGCCAGCAGCTTAACGGGAAGCACAGATACGCAGTATTTT. Encoded protein: CASSLTGSTDTQYF.

This clone appeared once. The chain recombines TRBV28 with TRBJ1-5, with 7 bases identical to TRBD1. Looked up from germline, CDR1 is MDHEN and CDR2 is SYDVKM. The length of the CDR3 is 14 residues. V lost 5 bases and J lost 7; bases outside the gene matches: 8. The CDR3 nucleotides are TGTGCCAGCAGTCCATACAGGGGTTGGCAGCCCCAGCATTTT. This encodes CASSPYRGWQPQHF.

Turning to this clone: The sample contains more than one DNA sequence encoding this CDR3. V and J are TRBV6-6 and TRBJ2-5, with D unclear. The CDR3 runs 11 residues. Per germline, CDR1 MNHNY and CDR2 SVGAGI (reference sequence). Trimming removed 6 bases from V and 2 bases from J, with 4 bases in between. In nucleotides, the CDR3 is TGTGCCAGCAGAGTTCAAGAGACCCAGTACTTC. Protein sequence: CASRVQETQYF.

The rearrangement links TRBV6-6 to TRBJ1-5, with TRBD1 identical over 7 bases. The V gene end was trimmed by 2 bases and the J gene end by 6 bases; junction bases not matched to a gene: 7. Germline V lookup: CDR1 MNHNY, CDR2 SVGAGI (reference sequence). The CDR3 length is 15 residues. Here the CDR3 DNA reads TGTGCCAGCAGTTACGGAGGGGGCGAGGCTCAGCCCCAGCATTTT. It yields the protein CASSYGGGEAQPQHF.

This chain connects TRBV27 to TRBJ2-1; TRBD2 agrees at 12 bases. There are 18 residues in the CDR3. J lost 8 bases, V lost 5 bases, and 16 bases had no gene match. CDR1 is MNHEY, CDR2 SMNVEV, per germline (reference sequence). The CDR3 DNA reads TGTGCCAGCAGTCTAAAGAGACGGACTAGCGGGATTAGCCATGAGCAGTTCTTC. As protein: CASSLKRRTSGISHEQFF.

In the case of this clone: This same CDR3 is encoded by further DNA sequences in the sample. The chain carries TRBV5-1 and TRBJ2-5; 7 positions match TRBD1. V lost 4 bases and J lost 2; bases outside the gene matches: 5. Looked up from germline, CDR1 is SGHRS and CDR2 is YFSETQ. This CDR3 region has 14 residues. The CDR3 region has the DNA TGCGCCAGCAGCCGTGGACAGGTTCAAGAGACCCAGTACTTC. Residues: CASSRGQVQETQYF.

CDR3 protein: CASSLKGARQQYF. The CDR3 DNA reads as TGTGCCAGCAGCTTAAAGGGGGCTAGGCAGCAGTACTTC. The chain recombines TRBV13 with TRBJ2-7; TRBD1 matches 7 bases. This CDR3 has 13 residues. The germline gives CDR1 PRHDT, CDR2 FYEKMQ (reference sequence). V trimming: 2 bases; J trimming: 8 bases; junction bases outside the gene matches: 6.

This clone was observed a single time. CDR3 loop: CASSPRGTARYEQYF. CDR3 coding DNA: TGTGCCAGCAGCCCTAGGGGAACTGCTCGCTACGAGCAGTACTTC. The chain combines TRBV7-2 with TRBJ2-7; D might be TRBD1 (5 bases). The CDR3 runs to 15 residues. Germline V gene lookup returns CDR1 SGHTA and CDR2 FQGNSA. Trimming pared 5 bases from V and 3 bases from J, leaving 17 bases between.

This rearrangement joins TRBV11-2 to TRBJ2-7; maybe TRBD1 (6 bases). Trimming stripped 4 bases from V and 3 bases from J, with 16 bases between. The germline gives CDR1 SGHAT, CDR2 FQNNGV. The CDR3 sequence is 15 residues long. The CDR3 DNA is TGTGCCAGCAGCTCCATTTCGACAGGTTACTACGAGCAGTACTTC. Amino acid sequence: CASSSISTGYYEQYF.

In this sample, this clone turned up a few times. The rearrangement uses TRBV19 and TRBJ1-1, with D unresolved. Germline CDR1 is LNHDA and CDR2 is SQIVND (reference sequence). The CDR3 totals 11 residues. Deletions cut 8 bases from V and 10 bases from J, with 14 bases between. The DNA of the CDR3 is TGTGCCAGTCGGGCAGGACGGGGAGCTTTCTTT. Protein sequence: CASRAGRGAFF.

The chain employs TRBV30 and TRBJ1-2; D perhaps matches TRBD1 (6 bases). The CDR3 has 12 amino acids. Per the germline V gene, CDR1 is GTSNPN and CDR2 is SVGIG (reference sequence). The V end was cut by 2 bases, the J end by 5 bases, with 9 bases between. CDR3 residues: CAWSRQVYGYTF. The CDR3 DNA sequence: TGTGCCTGGAGTAGACAGGTTTATGGCTACACCTTC.

Note on this clone: Distinct nucleotide sequences in the sample also encode this CDR3. The gene calls are TRBV7-2 and TRBJ2-1, with D perhaps TRBD2 (6 bases). The length of the CDR3 is 15 residues. Germline CDR1 SGHTA, CDR2 FQGNSA. The V and J ends lost 2 bases and 2 bases respectively, with 10 bases between them. CDR3 DNA: TGTGCCAGCAGCTTAAGGACGGGGGCCTACAATGAGCAGTTCTTC. Residues: CASSLRTGAYNEQFF.